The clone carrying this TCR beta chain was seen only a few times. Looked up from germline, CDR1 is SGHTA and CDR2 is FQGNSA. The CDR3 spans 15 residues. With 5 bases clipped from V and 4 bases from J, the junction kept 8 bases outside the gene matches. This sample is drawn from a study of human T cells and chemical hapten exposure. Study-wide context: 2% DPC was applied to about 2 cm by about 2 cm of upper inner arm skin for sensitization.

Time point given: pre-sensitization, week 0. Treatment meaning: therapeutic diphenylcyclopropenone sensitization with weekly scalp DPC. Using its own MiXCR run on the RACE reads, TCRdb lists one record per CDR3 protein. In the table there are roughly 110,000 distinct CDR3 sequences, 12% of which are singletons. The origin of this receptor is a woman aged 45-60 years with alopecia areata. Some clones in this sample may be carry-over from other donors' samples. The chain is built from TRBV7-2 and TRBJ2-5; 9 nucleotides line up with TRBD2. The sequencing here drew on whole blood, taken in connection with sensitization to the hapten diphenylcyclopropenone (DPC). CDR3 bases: TGTGCCAGCAGCCGAGACAGCGGGGGGTCAGAGACCCAGTACTTC. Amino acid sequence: CASSRDSGGSETQYF.